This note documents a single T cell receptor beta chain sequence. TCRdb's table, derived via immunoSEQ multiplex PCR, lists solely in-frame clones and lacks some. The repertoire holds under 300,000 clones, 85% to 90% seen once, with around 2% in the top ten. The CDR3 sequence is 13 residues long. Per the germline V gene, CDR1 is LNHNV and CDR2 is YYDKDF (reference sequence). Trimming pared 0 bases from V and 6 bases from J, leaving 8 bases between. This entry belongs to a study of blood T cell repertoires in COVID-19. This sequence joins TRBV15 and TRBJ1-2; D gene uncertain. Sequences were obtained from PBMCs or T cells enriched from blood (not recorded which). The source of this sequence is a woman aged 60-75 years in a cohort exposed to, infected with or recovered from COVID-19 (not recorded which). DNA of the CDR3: TGTGCCACCAGCAGAGACCCCGGGGATGGCTACACCTTC. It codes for CATSRDPGDGYTF.